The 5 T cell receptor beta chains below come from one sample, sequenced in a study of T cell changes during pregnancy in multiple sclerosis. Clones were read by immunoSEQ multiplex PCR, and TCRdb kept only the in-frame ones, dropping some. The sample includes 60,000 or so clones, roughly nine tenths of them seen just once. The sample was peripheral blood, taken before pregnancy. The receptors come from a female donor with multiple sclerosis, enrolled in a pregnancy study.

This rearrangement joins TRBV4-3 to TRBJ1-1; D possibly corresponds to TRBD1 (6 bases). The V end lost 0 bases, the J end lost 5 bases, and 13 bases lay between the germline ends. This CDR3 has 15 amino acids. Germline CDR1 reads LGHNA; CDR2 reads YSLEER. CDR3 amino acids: CASSQDAGARTEAFF. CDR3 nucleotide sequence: TGCGCCAGCAGCCAAGATGCAGGGGCCAGGACTGAAGCTTTCTTT.

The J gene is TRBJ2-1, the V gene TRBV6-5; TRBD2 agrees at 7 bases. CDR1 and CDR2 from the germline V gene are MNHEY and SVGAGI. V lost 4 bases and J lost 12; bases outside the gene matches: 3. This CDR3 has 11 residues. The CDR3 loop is CASSSSGGQFF. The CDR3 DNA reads TGTGCCAGCAGTTCCTCGGGGGGGCAGTTCTTC.

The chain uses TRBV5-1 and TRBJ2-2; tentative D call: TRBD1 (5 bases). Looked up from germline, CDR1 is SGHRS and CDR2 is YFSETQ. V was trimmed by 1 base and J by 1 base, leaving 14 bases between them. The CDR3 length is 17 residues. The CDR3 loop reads CASSLIYPQGNTGELFF. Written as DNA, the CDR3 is TGCGCCAGCAGCTTGATCTACCCCCAGGGGAACACCGGGGAGCTGTTTTTT.

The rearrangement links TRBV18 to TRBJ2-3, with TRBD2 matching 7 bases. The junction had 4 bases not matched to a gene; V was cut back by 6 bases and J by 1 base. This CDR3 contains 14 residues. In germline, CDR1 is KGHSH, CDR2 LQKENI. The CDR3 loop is CASSPAGGTDTQYF. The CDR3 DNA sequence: TGTGCCAGCTCCCCTGCGGGGGGCACAGATACGCAGTATTTT.

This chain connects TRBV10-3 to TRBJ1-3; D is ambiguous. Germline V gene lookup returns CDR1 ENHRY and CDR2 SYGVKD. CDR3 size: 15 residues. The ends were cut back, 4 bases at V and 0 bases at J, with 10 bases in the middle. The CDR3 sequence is CAISATQVSGNTIYF. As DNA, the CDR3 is TGTGCCATCAGTGCGACACAAGTCTCTGGAAACACCATATATTTT.